These 14 T cell receptor beta chains came from one sample sequenced in a study of OX40 agonist ivuxolimab in advanced cancers. The method was immunoSEQ multiplex PCR; TCRdb's version includes in-frame clones alone and lacks a portion of them. Of 30,000 to 40,000 clones listed, over 75% are singletons. Sequenced material: CD4+ or CD8+ T cells sorted from blood, taken in a trial of the OX40 agonist ivuxolimab. The receptors shown here come from an adult with an advanced solid tumor such as melanoma, head and neck, liver or kidney cancer.

The J gene is TRBJ1-5, the V gene TRBV28, with TRBD1 matching 9 bases. From germline, CDR1 is MDHEN and CDR2 SYDVKM. Germline trimming cut 7 bases from V and 4 bases from J; bases unmatched to any gene: 5. This CDR3 has 14 amino acids. For the CDR3, the DNA is TGTGCCAGCATCCGGGACAGGGTGAATCAGCCCCAGCATTTT. This sequence encodes CASIRDRVNQPQHF.

The V and J genes are TRBV30 and TRBJ1-6; D gene ambiguous. The V end lost 3 bases, the J end lost 9 bases, and 9 bases lay between the germline ends. The V gene's germline CDR1 is GTSNPN and CDR2 SVGIG (reference sequence). The CDR3 contains 12 residues. As DNA, the CDR3 is TGTGCCTGGAGAAGTAATTCTTCACCCCTCCACTTT. This translates into CAWRSNSSPLHF. The full variable domain, completed using reference TRBV30 and TRBJ1-6, is SQTIHQWPATLVQPVGSPLSLECTVEGTSNPNLYWYRQAAGRGLQLLFYSVGIGQISSEVPQNLSASRPQDRQFILSSKKLLLSDSGFYLCAWRSNSSPLHFGNGTRLTVT.

V usage is TRBV5-4 and J usage is TRBJ1-1; 8 positions match TRBD1. Germline assignment: CDR1 SGHNT and CDR2 YYREEE (reference sequence). With V trimmed by 4 bases and J by 1 base, 9 bases remained unmatched. This CDR3 has 16 residues. The CDR3 DNA reads TGTGCCAGCAGCCCAAGACAGGGGAGGACGAACACTGAAGCTTTCTTT. Translating gives CASSPRQGRTNTEAFF.

In its sample, this clone ranks as medium-sized. The V call is TRBV18, the J call TRBJ1-5, with D uncertain. Per germline, CDR1 KGHSH and CDR2 LQKENI. CDR3 size: 16 residues. Trimming took 0 bases from V and 0 from J, leaving 9 bases between them. The CDR3 region has the DNA TGTGCCAGCTCACCACCGACCACATCTAGCAATCAGCCCCAGCATTTT. Translating gives CASSPPTTSSNQPQHF.

The rearrangement uses TRBV25-1 and TRBJ2-7; 9 nucleotides line up with TRBD1. Trimming cost V 6 bases and J 3 bases; bases outside gene matches: 6. CDR3 length: 14 amino acids. CDR1 MGHDK and CDR2 SYGVNS come from the germline V gene. As DNA, the CDR3 is TGTGCCAGCAGGGGACAGGGCCTAATCTACGAGCAGTACTTC. It translates to CASRGQGLIYEQYF.

The V and J genes are TRBV5-6 and TRBJ1-3; D gene uncertain. CDR3 length equals 17 residues. The germline V gene has CDR1 SGHDT and CDR2 YYEEEE. Deletions cut 4 bases from V and 0 bases from J, with 17 bases between. The CDR3 spells CASSNPGLKGSGNTIYF. The DNA for the CDR3 is TGTGCCAGCAGCAATCCCGGGCTCAAAGGCTCTGGAAACACCATATATTTT.

The chain uses TRBV4-2 and TRBJ2-1, with D maybe TRBD2 (7 bases). V lost 1 base, J lost 1 base, and 17 bases lay in between. The CDR3 has 18 amino acids. In germline, CDR1 is LGHNA, CDR2 YNFKEQ. As DNA, the CDR3 is TGTGCCAGCAGCCAAGTTTTTGGGAGGGGGAGTTCCTACAATGAGCAGTTCTTC. It specifies CASSQVFGRGSSYNEQFF.

The chain employs TRBV14 and TRBJ2-1; D is possibly TRBD1 (6 bases). The V end lost 1 base, the J end lost 8 bases, and 21 bases lay between the germline ends. CDR1 SGHDN and CDR2 FVKESK come from the germline V gene. The CDR3 sequence is 17 residues long. The CDR3, as DNA: TGTGCCAGCAGCCAAGCAAATCTCGGGACACTGACCCATGAGCAGTTCTTC. Translated: CASSQANLGTLTHEQFF.

The CDR3 loop is CAISSSDRGLGTDTQYF. In DNA form, the CDR3 reads TGTGCCATCAGTTCCTCGGACAGGGGGCTTGGGACAGATACGCAGTATTTT. The chain is built from TRBV10-3 and TRBJ2-3; 11 bases match TRBD1. V lost 5 bases, J lost 3 bases, and 10 bases stayed unmatched. The CDR3 runs to 17 residues. Per germline, CDR1 ENHRY and CDR2 SYGVKD.

The chain is built from TRBV11-3 and TRBJ2-1; D remains ambiguous. Germline V lookup: CDR1 SGHNT, CDR2 YENEEA. The CDR3 is made up of 13 amino acids. V lost 5 bases and J 7 bases, leaving 12 bases between the germline ends. CDR3: CASSGPLRNEQFF. The CDR3 nucleotides are TGTGCCAGCAGCGGGCCATTAAGGAATGAGCAGTTCTTC.

In the case of this clone: One end of the junction is discordant with germline, which a read error may explain. The CDR3 spells CASSIRHLYYF. The CDR3 coding sequence is TGTGCCAGCAGTATCCGTCACCTATACTACTTC. The V gene is TRBV28, the J gene TRBJ1-2; D not certain. The CDR3 has 11 amino acids. Per the germline V gene, CDR1 is MDHEN and CDR2 is SYDVKM.

The chain carries TRBV5-1 and TRBJ2-4; either TRBD1 or TRBD2 may fit D (6 bases each). V dropped 0 bases and J dropped 5 bases, with 15 bases sitting between them. The CDR3 runs 16 residues. The germline V gene has CDR1 SGHRS and CDR2 YFSETQ. The CDR3 DNA is TGCGCCAGCAGCTTGGGGATTGGAAGGGGGGAAAACATTCAGTACTTC. Its protein is CASSLGIGRGENIQYF.

The rearrangement links TRBV5-1 to TRBJ1-6; D gene unclear. V shed 0 bases and J shed 7 bases, with 2 bases lying between them. The CDR3 runs 12 residues. The germline V gene encodes CDR1 SGHRS and CDR2 YFSETQ. CDR3 sequence reads: CASSLVNSPLHF. The CDR3 DNA reads TGCGCCAGCAGCTTGGTAAATTCACCCCTCCACTTT.

The chain has TRBV18 and TRBJ2-1; no reliable D call. The V gene lost 3 bases and the J gene lost 5 bases, with 14 bases spanning the gap. This CDR3 has 15 residues. CDR1 KGHSH and CDR2 LQKENI come from the germline V gene. CDR3 protein: CASSPSVNTDNEQFF. The CDR3 bases are TGTGCCAGCTCACCTTCCGTGAATACTGACAATGAGCAGTTCTTC.